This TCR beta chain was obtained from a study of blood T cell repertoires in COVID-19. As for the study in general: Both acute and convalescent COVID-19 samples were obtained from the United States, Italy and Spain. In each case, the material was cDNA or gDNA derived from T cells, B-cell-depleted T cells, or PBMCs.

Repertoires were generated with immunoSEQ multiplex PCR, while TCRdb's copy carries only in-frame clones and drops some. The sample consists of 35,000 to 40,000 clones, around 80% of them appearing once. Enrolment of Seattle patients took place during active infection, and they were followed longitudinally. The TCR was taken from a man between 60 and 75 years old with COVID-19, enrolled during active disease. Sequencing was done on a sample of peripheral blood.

DNA of the CDR3: TGTGCCAGTAGTCCTTATCCTCGACAGGGAACTGAAGCTTTCTTT. Encoded protein: CASSPYPRQGTEAFF. The rearrangement uses TRBV19 and TRBJ1-1; TRBD1 agrees at 7 bases. The CDR3 totals 15 residues. With V trimmed by 5 bases and J by 5 bases, 11 bases remained unmatched. CDR1 LNHDA and CDR2 SQIVND come from the germline V gene (reference sequence). The full variable domain, completed using reference TRBV19 and TRBJ1-1, is DGGITQSPKYLFRKEGQNVTLSCEQNLNHDAMYWYRQDPGQGLRLIYYSQIVNDFQKGDIAEGYSVSREKKESFPLTVTSAQKNPTAFYLCASSPYPRQGTEAFFGQGTRLTVV.